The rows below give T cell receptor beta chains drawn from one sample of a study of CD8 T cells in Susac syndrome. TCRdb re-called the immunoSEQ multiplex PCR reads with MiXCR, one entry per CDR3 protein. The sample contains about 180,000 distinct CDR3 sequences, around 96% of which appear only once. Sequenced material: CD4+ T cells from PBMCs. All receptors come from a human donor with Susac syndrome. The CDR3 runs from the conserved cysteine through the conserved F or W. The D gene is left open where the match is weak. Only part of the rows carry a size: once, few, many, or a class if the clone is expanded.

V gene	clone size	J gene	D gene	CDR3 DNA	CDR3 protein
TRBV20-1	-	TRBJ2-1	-	TGCAGTGCTAGAGATGTCCGGAAGCGGGAGCAGTTCTTC	CSARDVRKREQFF
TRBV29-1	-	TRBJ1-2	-	TGCAGCGTTGAATATTCTTCTGCAGGCTATGGCTACACCTTC	CSVEYSSAGYGYTF
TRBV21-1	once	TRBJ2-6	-	TGTGCCAGCGAAAGCTCTGGGGCCAACGTCCTGACTTTC	CASESSGANVLTF
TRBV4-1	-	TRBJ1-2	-	TGCGCCAGCAGCCAAGATCTGCCTACAGGGCGGTGGTATGGCTACACCTTC	CASSQDLPTGRWYGYTF
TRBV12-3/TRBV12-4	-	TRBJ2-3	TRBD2	TGTGCCAGTGAGGCGGGAGCCGGCACAGATACGCAGTATTTT	CASEAGAGTDTQYF
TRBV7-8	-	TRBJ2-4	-	TGTGCCAGCAGCTTAGGTCGGGGGACGGCCAAAAACATTCAGTACTTC	CASSLGRGTAKNIQYF
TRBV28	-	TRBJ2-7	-	TGTGCCAGTAATGGTTTCAACGAGCAGTACTTC	CASNGFNEQYF
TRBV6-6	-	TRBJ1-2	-	TGTGCCAGCAGTTACTCGGACAGCCACTATGGCTACACCTTC	CASSYSDSHYGYTF
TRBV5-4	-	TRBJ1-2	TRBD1	TGTGCCAGCAGCTCCCAGACAGGGGTCGGCTACACCTTC	CASSSQTGVGYTF
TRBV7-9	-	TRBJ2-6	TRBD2	TGTGCCAGCGGTCGGGGGGATGGGGCCAACGTCCTGACTTTC	CASGRGDGANVLTF
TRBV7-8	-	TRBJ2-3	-	TGTGCCAGCAGCTTAGTGCTTCCCGAAGGGCCAGATACGCAGTATTTT	CASSLVLPEGPDTQYF
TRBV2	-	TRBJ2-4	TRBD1	TGTGCCAGCAGTCCGGACAGGGTAGACATTCAGTACTTC	CASSPDRVDIQYF
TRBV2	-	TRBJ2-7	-	TGTGCCAGCAGTGAACGGCGGGTGGGATCCTACGAGCAGTACTTC	CASSERRVGSYEQYF
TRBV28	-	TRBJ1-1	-	TGTGCCAGCAGCCCGGGGGCAGGGGCTAACACTGAAGCTTTCTTT	CASSPGAGANTEAFF
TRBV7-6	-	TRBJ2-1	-	TGTGCCAGCAGCTTGGGCCCAGGGTACAATGAGCAGTTCTTC	CASSLGPGYNEQFF
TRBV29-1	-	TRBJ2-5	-	TGCAGCGTTGCGAAGAGAGTCCAAGAGACCCAGTACTTC	CSVAKRVQETQYF
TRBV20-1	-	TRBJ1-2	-	TGCAGTGCTAGCGACCAAGCGCTTCGGTTTGGCTACACCTTC	CSASDQALRFGYTF
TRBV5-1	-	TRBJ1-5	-	TGCGCCAGCAGCTTCGGGACAACCAGCAATCAGCCCCAGCATTTT	CASSFGTTSNQPQHF
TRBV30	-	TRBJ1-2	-	TGTGCCTGGAGGACCACAGGGTCTATGCGCTACACCTTC	CAWRTTGSMRYTF
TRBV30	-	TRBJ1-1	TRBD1	TGTGCCTGCACCCCAGGGGGCACTGAAGCTTTCTTT	CACTPGGTEAFF
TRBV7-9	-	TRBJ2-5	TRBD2	TGTGCCAGCAGCTCGGGGACTAGCGGGAGTTCCCAAGAGACCCAGTACTTC	CASSSGTSGSSQETQYF
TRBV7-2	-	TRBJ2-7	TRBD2	TGTGCCAGCAGCTTACCAGGACTAGCGGGAGGGCCCAACGAGCAGTACTTC	CASSLPGLAGGPNEQYF
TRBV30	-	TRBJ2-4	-	TGTGCCTGGAGTACATTAGCCAAAAACATTCAGTACTTC	CAWSTLAKNIQYF
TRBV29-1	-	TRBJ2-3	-	TGCAGTGCATGCGAAGCAGACACAGATACGCAGTATTTT	CSACEADTDTQYF
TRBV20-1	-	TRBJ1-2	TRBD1	TGCAGTGCTAGAGCCGGTAACAGGGGGCAGCCTAACTATGGCTACACCTTC	CSARAGNRGQPNYGYTF
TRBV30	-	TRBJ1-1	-	TGTGCCTGGAGTGTTGGGGGTCCCGCTGAAGCTTTCTTT	CAWSVGGPAEAFF
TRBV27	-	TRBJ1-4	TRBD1	TGTGCCAGCAGTTTCGGACAGGGGCAGGGAAAACTGTTTTTT	CASSFGQGQGKLFF
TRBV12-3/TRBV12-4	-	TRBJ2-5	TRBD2	TGTGCCAGCAGTTTTATCAGCGGGAGGGCCCAAGAGACCCAGTACTTC	CASSFISGRAQETQYF
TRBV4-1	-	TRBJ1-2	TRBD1	TGCGCCAGCAGGCCCGGGACAGGGGGCACGAGTGGCTACACCTTC	CASRPGTGGTSGYTF
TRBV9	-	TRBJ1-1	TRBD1	TGTGCCAGCAGCCAGAGGACAGGGAACACTGAAGCTTTCTTT	CASSQRTGNTEAFF
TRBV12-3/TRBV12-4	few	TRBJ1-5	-	TGTGCCAGCAGTCCTCGCGGCAATCAGCCCCAGCATTTT	CASSPRGNQPQHF
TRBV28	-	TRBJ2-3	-	TGTGCCAGCAGTTTTTCGACAGGTAGCACAGATACGCAGTATTTT	CASSFSTGSTDTQYF
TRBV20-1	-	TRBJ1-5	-	TGCAGTGCTACCTCCTACCCGAGAGGGGCAAATCAGCCCCAGCATTTT	CSATSYPRGANQPQHF
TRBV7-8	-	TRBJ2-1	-	TGTGCCAGCAGCCCGATGGACCAAAAAGGCGATGAGCAGTTCTTC	CASSPMDQKGDEQFF
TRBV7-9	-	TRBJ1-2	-	TGTGCCAGCAGCTTATCGGCCAACGCGCCGGGCTACACCTTC	CASSLSANAPGYTF
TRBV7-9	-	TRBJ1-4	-	TGTGCCAGCAGCTTAGATTCCTCCCATCCGACGTTTTTT	CASSLDSSHPTFF
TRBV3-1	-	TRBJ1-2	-	TGTGCCAGCAGCCAAAGGGGGTATGGCTACACCTTC	CASSQRGYGYTF
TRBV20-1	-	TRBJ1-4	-	TGCAGTGCTAGAGTATTTTCCGCTGATGAAAAACTGTTTTTT	CSARVFSADEKLFF
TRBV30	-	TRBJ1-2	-	TGTGCCTGGAGTCAGTACAGCTATGGCTACACCTTC	CAWSQYSYGYTF
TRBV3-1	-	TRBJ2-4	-	TGTGCCAGCAGCCAAACAATCTCCGGAGCCAAAAACATTCAGTACTTC	CASSQTISGAKNIQYF
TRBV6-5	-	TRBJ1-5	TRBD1	TGTGGGAACCGGGACAGGGATTATCAGCCCCAGCATTTT	CGNRDRDYQPQHF
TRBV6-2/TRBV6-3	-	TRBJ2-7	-	TGTGCCAGCAGTTACGGGTTTTACGAGCAGTACTTC	CASSYGFYEQYF
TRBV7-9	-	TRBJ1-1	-	TGTGCCAGCAGCTTAATGGGGAGGGGAGACACTGAAGCTTTCTTT	CASSLMGRGDTEAFF
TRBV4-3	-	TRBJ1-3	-	TGCGCCAGCAGCCAAGAAGCCGTCTCTGGAAACACCATATATTTT	CASSQEAVSGNTIYF
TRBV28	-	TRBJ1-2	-	TGTGCCAGCAGGAAAACCACCGCAAGTTCTTTCTATGGCTACACCTTC	CASRKTTASSFYGYTF
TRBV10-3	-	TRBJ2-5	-	TGTGCCATCAGTGGGACAGAACAAGAGACCCAGTACTTC	CAISGTEQETQYF